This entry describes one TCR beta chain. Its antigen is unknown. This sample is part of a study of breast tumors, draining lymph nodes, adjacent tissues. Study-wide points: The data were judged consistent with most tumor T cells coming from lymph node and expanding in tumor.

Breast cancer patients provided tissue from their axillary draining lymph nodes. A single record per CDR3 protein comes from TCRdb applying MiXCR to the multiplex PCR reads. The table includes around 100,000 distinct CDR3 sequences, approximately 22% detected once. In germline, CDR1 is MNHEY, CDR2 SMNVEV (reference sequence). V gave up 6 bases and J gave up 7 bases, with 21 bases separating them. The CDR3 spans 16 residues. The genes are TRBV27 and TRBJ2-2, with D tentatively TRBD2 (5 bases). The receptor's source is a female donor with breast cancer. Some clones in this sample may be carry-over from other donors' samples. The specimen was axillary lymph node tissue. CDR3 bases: TGTGCCAGCAGACCAACTGGCGGGCCACCCGTCGGGGAGCTGTTTTTT. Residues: CASRPTGGPPVGELFF.